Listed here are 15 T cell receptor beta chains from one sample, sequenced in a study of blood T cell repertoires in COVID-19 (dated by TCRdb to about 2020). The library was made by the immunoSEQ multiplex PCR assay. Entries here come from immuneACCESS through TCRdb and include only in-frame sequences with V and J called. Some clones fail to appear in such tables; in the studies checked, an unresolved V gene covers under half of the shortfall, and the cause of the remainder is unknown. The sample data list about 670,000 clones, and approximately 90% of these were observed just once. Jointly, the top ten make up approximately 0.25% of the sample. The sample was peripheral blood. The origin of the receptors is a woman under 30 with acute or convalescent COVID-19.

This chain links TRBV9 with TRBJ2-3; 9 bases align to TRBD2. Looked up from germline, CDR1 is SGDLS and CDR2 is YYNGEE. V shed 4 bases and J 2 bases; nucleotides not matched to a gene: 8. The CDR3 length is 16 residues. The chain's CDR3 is CASSKEAGGLTDTQYF. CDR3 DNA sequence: TGTGCCAGCAGCAAAGAGGCGGGGGGGCTCACAGATACGCAGTATTTT.

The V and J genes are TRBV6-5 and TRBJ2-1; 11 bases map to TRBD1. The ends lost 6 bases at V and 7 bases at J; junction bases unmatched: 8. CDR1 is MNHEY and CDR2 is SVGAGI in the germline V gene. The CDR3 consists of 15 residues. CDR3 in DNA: TGTGCCAGCAGGGGGGACAGGGGGAGAGGTAATGAGCAGTTCTTC. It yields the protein CASRGDRGRGNEQFF.

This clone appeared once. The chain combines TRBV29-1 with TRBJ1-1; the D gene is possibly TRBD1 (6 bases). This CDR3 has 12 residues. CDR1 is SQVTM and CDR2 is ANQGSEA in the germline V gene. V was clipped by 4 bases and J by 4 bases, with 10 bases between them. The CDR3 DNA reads TGCAGCGTTGGCCAGGGGTTCACTGAAGCTTTCTTT. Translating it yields CSVGQGFTEAFF.

CDR3 protein: CASSPAGGAWTEAFF. The DNA of the CDR3 is TGTGCCAGCAGCCCAGCAGGGGGCGCATGGACTGAAGCTTTCTTT. This chain joins TRBV9 and TRBJ1-1; TRBD1 matches 8 bases. CDR1 is SGDLS, CDR2 YYNGEE, per germline. Trimming took 4 bases from V and 5 from J; bases not matched to a gene: 10. There are 15 residues in the CDR3. Supplemented by reference TRBV9 and TRBJ1-1, the full variable domain reads DSGVTQTPKHLITATGQRVTLRCSPRSGDLSVYWYQQSLDQGLQFLIQYYNGEERAKGNILERFSAQQFPDLHSELNLSSLELGDSALYFCASSPAGGAWTEAFFGQGTRLTVV.

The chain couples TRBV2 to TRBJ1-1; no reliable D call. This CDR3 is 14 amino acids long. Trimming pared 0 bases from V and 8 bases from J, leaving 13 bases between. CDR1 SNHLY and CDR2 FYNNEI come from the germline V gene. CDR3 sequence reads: CASSEASGVSEAFF. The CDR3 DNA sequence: TGTGCCAGCAGTGAAGCCTCCGGGGTATCGGAAGCTTTCTTT. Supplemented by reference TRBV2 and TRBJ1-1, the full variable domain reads EPEVTQTPSHQVTQMGQEVILRCVPISNHLYFYWYRQILGQKVEFLVSFYNNEISEKSEIFDDQFSVERPDGSNFTLKIRSTKLEDSAMYFCASSEASGVSEAFFGQGTRLTVV.

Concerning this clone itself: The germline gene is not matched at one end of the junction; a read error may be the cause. CDR3: CAWSVGGTDLIRGEF. The CDR3 bases are TGTGCCTGGAGTGTAGGGGGGACAGACCTCATACGGGGAGAATTT. The chain couples TRBV30 to TRBJ2-3; tentatively, D is TRBD1 (7 bases). CDR3 length equals 15 residues. Germline CDR1 reads GTSNPN; CDR2 reads SVGIG (reference sequence).

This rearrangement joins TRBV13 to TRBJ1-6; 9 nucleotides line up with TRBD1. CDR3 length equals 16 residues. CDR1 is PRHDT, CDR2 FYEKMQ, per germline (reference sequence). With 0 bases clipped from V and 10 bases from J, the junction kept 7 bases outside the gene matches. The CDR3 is CASSLGRGQGGSPLHF. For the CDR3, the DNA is TGTGCCAGCAGCTTAGGCCGGGGACAGGGAGGATCACCCCTCCACTTT.

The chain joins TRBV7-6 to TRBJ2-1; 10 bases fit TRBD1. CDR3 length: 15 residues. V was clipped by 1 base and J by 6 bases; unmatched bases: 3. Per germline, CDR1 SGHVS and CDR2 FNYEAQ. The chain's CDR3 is CASSLGGTGVNEQFF. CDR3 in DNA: TGTGCCAGCAGCTTAGGAGGGACAGGGGTCAATGAGCAGTTCTTC.

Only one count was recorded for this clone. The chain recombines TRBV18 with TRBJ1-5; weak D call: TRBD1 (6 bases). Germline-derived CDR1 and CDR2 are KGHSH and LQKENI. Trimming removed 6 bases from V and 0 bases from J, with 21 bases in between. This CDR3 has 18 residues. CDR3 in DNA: TGTGCCAGCTCCCTAAAGGGGTACTCGGACAGTAGCAATCAGCCCCAGCATTTT. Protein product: CASSLKGYSDSSNQPQHF.

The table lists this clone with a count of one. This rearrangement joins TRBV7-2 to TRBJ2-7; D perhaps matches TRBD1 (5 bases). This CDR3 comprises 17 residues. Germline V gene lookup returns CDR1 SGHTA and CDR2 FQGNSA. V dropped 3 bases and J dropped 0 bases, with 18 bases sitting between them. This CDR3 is CASSFLSLRGASYEQYF. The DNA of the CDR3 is TGTGCCAGCAGCTTCTTGTCTCTTAGGGGCGCCTCCTACGAGCAGTACTTC.

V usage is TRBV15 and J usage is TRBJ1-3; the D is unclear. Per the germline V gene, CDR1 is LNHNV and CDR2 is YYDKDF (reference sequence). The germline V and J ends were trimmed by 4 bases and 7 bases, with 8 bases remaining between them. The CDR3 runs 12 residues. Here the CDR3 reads CATSIGRNTIYF. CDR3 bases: TGTGCCACCAGCATCGGTCGGAACACCATATATTTT.

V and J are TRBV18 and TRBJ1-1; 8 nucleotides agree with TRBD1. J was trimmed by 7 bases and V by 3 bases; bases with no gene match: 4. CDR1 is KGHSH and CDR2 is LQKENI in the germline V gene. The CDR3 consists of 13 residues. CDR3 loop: CASSPGQVGEAFF. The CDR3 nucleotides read TGTGCCAGCTCACCGGGACAGGTTGGTGAAGCTTTCTTT.

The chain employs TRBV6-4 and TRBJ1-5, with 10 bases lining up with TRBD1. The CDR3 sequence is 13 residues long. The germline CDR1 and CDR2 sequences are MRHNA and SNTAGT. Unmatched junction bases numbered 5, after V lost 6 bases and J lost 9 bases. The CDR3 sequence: CASSRDRGWPQHF. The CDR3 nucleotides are TGTGCCAGCAGCCGGGACAGGGGTTGGCCCCAGCATTTT.

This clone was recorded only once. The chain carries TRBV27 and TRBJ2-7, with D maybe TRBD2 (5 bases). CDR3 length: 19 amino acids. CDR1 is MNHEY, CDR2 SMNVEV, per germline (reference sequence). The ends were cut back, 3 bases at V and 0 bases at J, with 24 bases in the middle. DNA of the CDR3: TGTGCCAGCAGTTTGCGGGCAGCCCGATTTATGCCAGTCTCCTACGAGCAGTACTTC. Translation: CASSLRAARFMPVSYEQYF.

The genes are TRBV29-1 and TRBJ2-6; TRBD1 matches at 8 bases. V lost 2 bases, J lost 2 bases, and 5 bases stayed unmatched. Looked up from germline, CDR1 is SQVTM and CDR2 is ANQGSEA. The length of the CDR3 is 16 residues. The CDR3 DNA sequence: TGCAGCGTTGAAAACAGGGGGGAACCTGGGGCCAACGTCCTGACTTTC. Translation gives CSVENRGEPGANVLTF.